The T cell receptor beta chain described here comes from a study of T-cell memory formation after mild COVID-19. At the level of the study: The two donors had largely donor-specific TCR clusters.

On this clonotype itself: Antigen: not known.

Notes on the study in general: For contracting clones, CD4+ ones sat mainly in CM and EM, CD8+ in EMRA. Cross-reactive memory appears to have joined, as suggested by some responding clones showing up in pre-infection memory.

The CDR3 runs 16 residues. Germline V gene data show CDR1 as DFQATT and CDR2 as SNEGSKA (reference sequence). Germline trimming cut 5 bases from V and 3 bases from J; bases unmatched to any gene: 8. TCR alpha and TCR beta cDNA libraries carrying sample barcodes and UMIs came from 5'RACE with constant-segment primers. MiXCR, applied by TCRdb to the 5' RACE reads, yields one record per CDR3 protein. The table records around 510,000 distinct CDR3 sequences, 20% to 25% of them present only once. V usage is TRBV20-1 and J usage is TRBJ2-1; 12 bases fit TRBD2. This clonotype was sampled from an adult woman who had mild COVID-19 (a few samples of this study predate the infection). Cell type and time point are not known. Sequencing was carried out using PBMCs or a T cell subset sorted from them (not recorded which). DNA for the CDR3: TGCAGTGCTCAACGACTAGCGGGAGACAACTACAATGAGCAGTTCTTC. Protein product: CSAQRLAGDNYNEQFF.